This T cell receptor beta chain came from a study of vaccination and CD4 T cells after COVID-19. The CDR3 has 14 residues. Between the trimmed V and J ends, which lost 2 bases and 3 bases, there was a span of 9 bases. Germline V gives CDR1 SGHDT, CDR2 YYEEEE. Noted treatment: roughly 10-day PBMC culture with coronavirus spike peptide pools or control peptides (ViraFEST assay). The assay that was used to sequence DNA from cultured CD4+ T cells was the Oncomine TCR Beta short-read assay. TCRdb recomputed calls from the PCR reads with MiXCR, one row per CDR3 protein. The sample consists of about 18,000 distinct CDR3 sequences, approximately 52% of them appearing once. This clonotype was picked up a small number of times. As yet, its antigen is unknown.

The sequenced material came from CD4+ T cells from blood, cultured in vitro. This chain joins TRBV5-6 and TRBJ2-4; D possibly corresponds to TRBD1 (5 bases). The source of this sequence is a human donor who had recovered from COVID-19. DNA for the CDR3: TGTGCCAGCAGCTTAGGCAGGGTCAAAAACATTCAGTACTTC. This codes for CASSLGRVKNIQYF.